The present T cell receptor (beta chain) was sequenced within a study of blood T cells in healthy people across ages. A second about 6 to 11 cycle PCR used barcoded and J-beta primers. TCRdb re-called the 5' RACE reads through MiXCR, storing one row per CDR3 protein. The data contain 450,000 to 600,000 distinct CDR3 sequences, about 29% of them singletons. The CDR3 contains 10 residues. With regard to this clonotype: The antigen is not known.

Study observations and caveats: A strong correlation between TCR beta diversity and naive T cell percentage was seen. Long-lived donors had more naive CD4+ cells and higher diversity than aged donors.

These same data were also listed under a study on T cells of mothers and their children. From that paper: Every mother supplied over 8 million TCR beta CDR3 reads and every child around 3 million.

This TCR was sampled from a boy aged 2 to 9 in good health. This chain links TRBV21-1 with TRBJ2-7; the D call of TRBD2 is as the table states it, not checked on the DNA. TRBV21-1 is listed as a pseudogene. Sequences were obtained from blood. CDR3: CASGGAEQYF. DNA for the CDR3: TGTGCCAGCGGAGGGGCCGAGCAGTACTTC.